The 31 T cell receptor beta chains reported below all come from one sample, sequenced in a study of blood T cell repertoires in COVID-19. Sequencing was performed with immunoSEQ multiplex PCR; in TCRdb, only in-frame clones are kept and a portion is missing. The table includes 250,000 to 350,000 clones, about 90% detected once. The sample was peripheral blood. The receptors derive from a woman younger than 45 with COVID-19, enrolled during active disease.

The CDR3: CASRGPVGGYTF. In DNA form, the CDR3 reads TGTGCCAGCAGGGGGCCCGTCGGTGGCTACACCTTC. The gene calls are TRBV25-1 and TRBJ1-2; D is perhaps TRBD1 (5 bases). The germline V and J ends were trimmed by 6 bases and 7 bases, with 12 bases remaining between them. The length of the CDR3 is 12 residues. Germline V gene data show CDR1 as MGHDK and CDR2 as SYGVNS.

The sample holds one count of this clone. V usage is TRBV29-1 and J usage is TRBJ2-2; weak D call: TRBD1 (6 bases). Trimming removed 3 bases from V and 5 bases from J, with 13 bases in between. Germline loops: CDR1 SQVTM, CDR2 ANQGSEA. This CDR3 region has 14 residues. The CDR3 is CSVEGAGVTGELFF. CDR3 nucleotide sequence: TGCAGCGTTGAGGGGGCAGGGGTGACCGGGGAGCTGTTTTTT.

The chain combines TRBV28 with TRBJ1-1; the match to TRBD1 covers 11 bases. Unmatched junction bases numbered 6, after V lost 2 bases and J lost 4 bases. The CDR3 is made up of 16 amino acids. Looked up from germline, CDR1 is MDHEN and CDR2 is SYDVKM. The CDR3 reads CASSLRGDRGFTEAFF. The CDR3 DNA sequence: TGTGCCAGCAGTTTACGAGGGGACAGGGGGTTCACTGAAGCTTTCTTT.

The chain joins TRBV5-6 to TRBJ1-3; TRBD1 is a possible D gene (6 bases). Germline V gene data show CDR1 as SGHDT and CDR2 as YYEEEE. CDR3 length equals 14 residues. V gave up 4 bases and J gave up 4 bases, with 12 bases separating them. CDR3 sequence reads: CASSVAGVGNTIYF. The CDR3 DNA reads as TGTGCCAGCAGCGTTGCAGGGGTCGGAAACACCATATATTTT.

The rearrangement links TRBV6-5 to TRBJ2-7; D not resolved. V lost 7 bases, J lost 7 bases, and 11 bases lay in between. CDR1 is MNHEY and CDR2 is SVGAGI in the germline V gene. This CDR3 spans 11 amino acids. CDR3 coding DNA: TGTGCCAGCACCGGAGCGTGGGAGCAGTACTTC. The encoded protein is CASTGAWEQYF.

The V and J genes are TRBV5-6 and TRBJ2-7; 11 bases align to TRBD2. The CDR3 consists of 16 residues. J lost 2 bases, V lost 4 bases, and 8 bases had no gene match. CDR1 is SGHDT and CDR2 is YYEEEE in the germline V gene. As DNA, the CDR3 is TGTGCCAGCAGCGGGGGACTAGCGGATTTCACCTACGAGCAGTACTTC. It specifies CASSGGLADFTYEQYF.

CDR3 in DNA: TGTGCCAGTAGTCAAAATTATGGCTACACCTTC. As protein: CASSQNYGYTF. The J gene is TRBJ1-2, the V gene TRBV19; no firm D call. Trimming shortened V by 5 bases and J by 5 bases, and 6 bases separated the two germline ends. The CDR3 spans 11 residues. Germline assignment: CDR1 LNHDA and CDR2 SQIVND (reference sequence). The entire variable domain, with the rest obtained from reference TRBV19 and TRBJ1-2, is as follows: DGGITQSPKYLFRKEGQNVTLSCEQNLNHDAMYWYRQDPGQGLRLIYYSQIVNDFQKGDIAEGYSVSREKKESFPLTVTSAQKNPTAFYLCASSQNYGYTFGSGTRLTVV.

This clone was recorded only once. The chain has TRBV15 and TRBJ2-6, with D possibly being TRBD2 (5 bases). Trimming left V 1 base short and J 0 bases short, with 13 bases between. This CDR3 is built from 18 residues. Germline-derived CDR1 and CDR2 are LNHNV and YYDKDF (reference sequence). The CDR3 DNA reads TGTGCCACCAGCAGAGGAGATAGCGTCTACTCTGGGGCCAACGTCCTGACTTTC. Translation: CATSRGDSVYSGANVLTF.

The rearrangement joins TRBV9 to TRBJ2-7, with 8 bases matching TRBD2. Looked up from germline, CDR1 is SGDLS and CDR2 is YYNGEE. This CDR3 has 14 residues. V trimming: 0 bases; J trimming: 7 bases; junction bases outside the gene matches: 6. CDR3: CASSVDPGGGEQYF. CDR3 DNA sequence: TGTGCCAGCAGCGTAGACCCGGGAGGGGGGGAGCAGTACTTC.

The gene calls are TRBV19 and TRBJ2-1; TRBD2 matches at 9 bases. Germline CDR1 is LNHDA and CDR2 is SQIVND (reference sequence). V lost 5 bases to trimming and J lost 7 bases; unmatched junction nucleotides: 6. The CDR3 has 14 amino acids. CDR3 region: CASSLAGARNEQFF. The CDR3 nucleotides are TGTGCCAGTAGTTTAGCGGGAGCCCGTAATGAGCAGTTCTTC.

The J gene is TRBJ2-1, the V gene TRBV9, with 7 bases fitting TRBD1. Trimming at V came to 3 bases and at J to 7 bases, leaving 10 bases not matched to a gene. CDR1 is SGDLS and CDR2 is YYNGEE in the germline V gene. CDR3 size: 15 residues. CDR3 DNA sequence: TGTGCCAGCAGCGCAGGGGGTGGGAATTGGAATGAGCAGTTCTTC. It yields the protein CASSAGGGNWNEQFF.

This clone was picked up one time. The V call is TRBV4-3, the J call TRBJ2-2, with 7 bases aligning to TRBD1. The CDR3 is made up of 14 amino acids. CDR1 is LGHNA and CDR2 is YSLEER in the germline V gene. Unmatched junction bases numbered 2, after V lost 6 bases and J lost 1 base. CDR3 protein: CASRGQMNTGELFF. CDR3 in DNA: TGCGCCAGCAGGGGACAGATGAACACCGGGGAGCTGTTTTTT.

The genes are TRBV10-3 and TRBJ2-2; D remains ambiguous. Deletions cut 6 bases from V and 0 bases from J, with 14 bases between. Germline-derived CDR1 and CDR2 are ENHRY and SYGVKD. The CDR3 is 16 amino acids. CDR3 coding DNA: TGTGCCATCAGGGCTACTGGGCACACGAACACCGGGGAGCTGTTTTTT. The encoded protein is CAIRATGHTNTGELFF.

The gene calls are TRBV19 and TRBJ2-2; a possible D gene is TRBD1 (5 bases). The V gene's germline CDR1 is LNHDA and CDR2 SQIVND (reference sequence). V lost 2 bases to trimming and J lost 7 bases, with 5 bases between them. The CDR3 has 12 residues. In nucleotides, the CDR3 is TGTGCCAGTAGTATAAGGGGCGGGGAGCTGTTTTTT. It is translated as CASSIRGGELFF.

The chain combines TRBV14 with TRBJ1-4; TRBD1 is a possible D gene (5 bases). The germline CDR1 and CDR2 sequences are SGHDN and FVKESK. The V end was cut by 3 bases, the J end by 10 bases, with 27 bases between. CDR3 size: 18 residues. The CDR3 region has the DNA TGTGCCAGCAGCCATCTCGGTGGGTCAGGGACTATAGACGGAAAACTGTTTTTT. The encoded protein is CASSHLGGSGTIDGKLFF.

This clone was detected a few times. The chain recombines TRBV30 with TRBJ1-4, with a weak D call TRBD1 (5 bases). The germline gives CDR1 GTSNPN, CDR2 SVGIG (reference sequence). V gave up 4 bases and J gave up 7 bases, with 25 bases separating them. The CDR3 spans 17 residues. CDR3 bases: TGTGCCTGGACCATTCAGGGCACTCGACTGTGGCGTGAAAAACTGTTTTTT. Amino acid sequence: CAWTIQGTRLWREKLFF. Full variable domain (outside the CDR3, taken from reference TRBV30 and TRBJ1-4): SQTIHQWPATLVQPVGSPLSLECTVEGTSNPNLYWYRQAAGRGLQLLFYSVGIGQISSEVPQNLSASRPQDRQFILSSKKLLLSDSGFYLCAWTIQGTRLWREKLFFGSGTQLSVL.

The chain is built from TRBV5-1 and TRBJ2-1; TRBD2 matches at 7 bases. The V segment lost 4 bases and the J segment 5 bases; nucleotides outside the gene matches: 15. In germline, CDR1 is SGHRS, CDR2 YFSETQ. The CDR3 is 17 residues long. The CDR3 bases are TGCGCCAGCAGCCACGGAGTGGGCGGGAGTGTCGACAATGAGCAGTTCTTC. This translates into CASSHGVGGSVDNEQFF.

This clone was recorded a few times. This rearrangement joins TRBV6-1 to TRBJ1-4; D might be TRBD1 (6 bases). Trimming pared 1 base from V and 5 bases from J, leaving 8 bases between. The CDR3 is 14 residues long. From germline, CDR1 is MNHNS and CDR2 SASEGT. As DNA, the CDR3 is TGTGCCAGCAGTGAAGGGACAGCAAATGAAAAACTGTTTTTT. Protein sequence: CASSEGTANEKLFF.

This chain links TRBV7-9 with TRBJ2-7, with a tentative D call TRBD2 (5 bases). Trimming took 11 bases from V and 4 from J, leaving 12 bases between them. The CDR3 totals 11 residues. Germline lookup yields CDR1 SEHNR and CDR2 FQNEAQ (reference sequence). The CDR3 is CASIGIYEQYF. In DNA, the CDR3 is TGTGCCTCTATCGGGATATACGAGCAGTACTTC.

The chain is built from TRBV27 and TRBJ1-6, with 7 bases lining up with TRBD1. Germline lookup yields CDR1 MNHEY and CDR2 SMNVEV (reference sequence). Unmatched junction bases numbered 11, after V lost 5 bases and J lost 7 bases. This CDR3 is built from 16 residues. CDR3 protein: CASSTFQGDGNSPLHF. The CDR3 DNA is TGTGCCAGCAGTACCTTTCAGGGGGACGGGAATTCACCCCTCCACTTT.

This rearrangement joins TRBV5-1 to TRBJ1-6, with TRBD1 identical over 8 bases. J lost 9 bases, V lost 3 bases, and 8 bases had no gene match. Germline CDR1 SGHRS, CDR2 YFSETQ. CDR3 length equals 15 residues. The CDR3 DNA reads TGCGCCAGCAGCTCGCAGACAGGGGAAGCTTCACCCCTCCACTTT. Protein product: CASSSQTGEASPLHF. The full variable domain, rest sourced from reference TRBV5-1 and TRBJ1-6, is KAGVTQTPRYLIKTRGQQVTLSCSPISGHRSVSWYQQTPGQGLQFLFEYFSETQRNKGNFPGRFSGRQFSNSRSEMNVSTLELGDSALYLCASSSQTGEASPLHFGNGTRLTVT.

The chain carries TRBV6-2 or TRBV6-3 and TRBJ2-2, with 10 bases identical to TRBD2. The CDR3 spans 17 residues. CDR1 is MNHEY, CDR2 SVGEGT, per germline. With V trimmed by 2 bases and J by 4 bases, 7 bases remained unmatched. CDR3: CASSYPLAGAPTGELFF. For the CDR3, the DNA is TGTGCCAGCAGTTACCCCCTAGCGGGAGCCCCCACCGGGGAGCTGTTTTTT.

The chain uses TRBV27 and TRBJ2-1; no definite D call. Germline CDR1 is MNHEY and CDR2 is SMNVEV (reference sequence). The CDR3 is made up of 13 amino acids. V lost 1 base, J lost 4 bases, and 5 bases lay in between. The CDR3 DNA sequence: TGTGCCAGCAGTTTATTCTTTTACAATGAGCAGTTCTTC. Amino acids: CASSLFFYNEQFF.

CDR3 sequence: CASSYFRGDGYTF. The CDR3 coding sequence is TGTGCCAGCAGTTACTTTAGGGGTGATGGCTACACCTTC. The chain carries TRBV6-5 and TRBJ1-2; D may be TRBD1 (5 bases). This CDR3 region has 13 residues. V was trimmed by 1 base and J by 6 bases, leaving 9 bases between them. The V gene's germline CDR1 is MNHEY and CDR2 SVGAGI.

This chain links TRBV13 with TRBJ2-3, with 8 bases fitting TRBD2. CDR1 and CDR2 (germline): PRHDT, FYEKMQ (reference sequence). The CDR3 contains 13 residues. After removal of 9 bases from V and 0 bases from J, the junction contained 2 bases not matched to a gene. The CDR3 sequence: CASSGTSTDTQYF. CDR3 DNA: TGTGCCAGTAGCGGGACTAGCACAGATACGCAGTATTTT.

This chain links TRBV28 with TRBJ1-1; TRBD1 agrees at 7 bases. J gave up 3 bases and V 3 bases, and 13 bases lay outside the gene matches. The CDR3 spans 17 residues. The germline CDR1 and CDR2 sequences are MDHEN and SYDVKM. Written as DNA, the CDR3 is TGTGCCAGCAGTTTCATCTCTTACAGGGGAAGGGACACTGAAGCTTTCTTT. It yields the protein CASSFISYRGRDTEAFF.

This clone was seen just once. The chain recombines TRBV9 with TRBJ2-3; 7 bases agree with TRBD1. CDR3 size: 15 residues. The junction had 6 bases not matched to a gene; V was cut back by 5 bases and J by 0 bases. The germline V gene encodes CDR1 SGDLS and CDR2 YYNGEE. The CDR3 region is CASSRGTASTDTQYF. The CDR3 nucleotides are TGTGCCAGCAGTCGTGGGACAGCGAGCACAGATACGCAGTATTTT.

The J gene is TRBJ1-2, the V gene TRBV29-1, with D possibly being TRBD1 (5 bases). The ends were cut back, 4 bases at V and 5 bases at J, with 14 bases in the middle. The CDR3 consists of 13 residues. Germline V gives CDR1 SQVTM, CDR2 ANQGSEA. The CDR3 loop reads CSVGAGLGYGYTF. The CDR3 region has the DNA TGCAGCGTTGGTGCGGGGCTTGGGTATGGCTACACCTTC.

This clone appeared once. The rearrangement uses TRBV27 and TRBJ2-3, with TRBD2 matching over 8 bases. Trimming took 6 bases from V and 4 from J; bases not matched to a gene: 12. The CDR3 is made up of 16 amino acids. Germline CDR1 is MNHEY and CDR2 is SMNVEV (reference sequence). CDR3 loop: CASSLLAGLVPDTQYF. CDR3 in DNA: TGTGCCAGCAGCTTGTTAGCGGGATTGGTCCCAGATACGCAGTATTTT.

The CDR3 protein is CASKTSGDYNEQFF. DNA of the CDR3: TGTGCCAGCAAGACCAGCGGAGATTACAATGAGCAGTTCTTC. V usage is TRBV6-6 and J usage is TRBJ2-1; possible D gene TRBD2, 5 bases. V was trimmed by 7 bases and J by 4 bases, leaving 14 bases between them. The CDR3 contains 14 residues. CDR1 is MNHNY and CDR2 is SVGAGI in the germline V gene (reference sequence).

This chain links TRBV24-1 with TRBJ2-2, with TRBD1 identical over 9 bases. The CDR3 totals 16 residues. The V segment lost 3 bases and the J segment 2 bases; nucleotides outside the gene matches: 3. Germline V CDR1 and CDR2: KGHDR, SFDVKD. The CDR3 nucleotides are TGTGCCACCAGTGATCCGGGACAGGGTAACACCGGGGAGCTGTTTTTT. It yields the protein CATSDPGQGNTGELFF.